Reported below is one TCR beta chain. CDR3 length: 13 residues. V dropped 6 bases and J dropped 7; count of bases not matched to a gene: 4. Per the germline V gene, CDR1 is MNHEY and CDR2 is SVGAGI. This entry belongs to a study of CD8 T cells in Susac syndrome. Study as a whole: When blood was drawn, the patients with Susac syndrome were therapy-naive, on corticosteroids, or on intravenous immunoglobulin alone.

A quantity of roughly 0.5 to 1 ug RNA underwent reverse transcription using random hexamers. TCRdb passed the immunoSEQ multiplex PCR reads through MiXCR, listing each CDR3 protein once. The sample lists tens of thousands of distinct CDR3 sequences, 85% to 95% occurring once. The sequencing input was CD4+ T cells from PBMCs. The chain joins TRBV6-5 to TRBJ1-5, with 9 bases identical to TRBD1. This sequence was found in a human donor with Susac syndrome. CDR3 bases: TGTGCCAGCAGGGGGACAGGGACACAGCCCCAGCATTTT. This gives the protein CASRGTGTQPQHF.